Listed below are T cell receptor beta chains from one sample, sequenced in a study of cytomegalovirus exposure and HLA in healthy donors. Here immunoSEQ multiplex PCR was the method, and the copy in TCRdb shows in-frame clones only, minus some. The sample holds about 180,000 clones, under 80% seen once. The sample comprised PBMCs. The source of these receptors is a woman aged 30 to 39 in good health and CMV-seropositive. CDR3s include the opening cysteine and the closing phenylalanine or tryptophan. The order of the fields is D gene, clone size, J gene, V gene, CDR3 DNA, CDR3 protein. A D gene is named only where the DNA matches it firmly. The listing skips clone size in some rows; elsewhere it reads once, few, many or a size class.

NA | NA | TRBJ1-2 | TRBV28 | TGTGCCAGCAGTTTACAGGGGTATGGCTACACCTTC | CASSLQGYGYTF
NA | NA | TRBJ1-6 | TRBV10-2 | TGCGCCAGCAGTGACCAGGGCCTAACCTCCTATAATTCACCCCTCCACTTT | CASSDQGLTSYNSPLHF
NA | NA | TRBJ1-1 | TRBV7-2 | TGTGCCAGCAGCTTAGCGCCACTTATGAACACTGAAGCTTTCTTT | CASSLAPLMNTEAFF
TRBD2 | NA | TRBJ2-2 | TRBV4-1 | TGCGCCAGCAGTGTAGCGGGGGCGGGCACCGGGGAGCTGTTTTTT | CASSVAGAGTGELFF
NA | NA | TRBJ2-2 | TRBV7-7 | TGTGCCAGCAGCTATGACAGATACACCGGGGAGCTGTTTTTT | CASSYDRYTGELFF
NA | once | TRBJ2-3 | TRBV6-5 | TGTGCCAGCAGCTCCCCCGGTGGCACAGATACGCAGTATTTT | CASSSPGGTDTQYF
TRBD1 | NA | TRBJ2-3 | TRBV13 | TGTGCCAGCAGCGGAAACAGGGGTTTCACAGATACGCAGTATTTT | CASSGNRGFTDTQYF
NA | NA | TRBJ2-1 | TRBV9 | TGTGCCAGCAGCGGGCAGGGGCCTCCTCCGAGGAATGAGCAGTTCTTC | CASSGQGPPPRNEQFF
NA | NA | TRBJ2-3 | TRBV13 | TGTGCCAGCAGCTTCGGGGAGAGCACAGATACGCAGTATTTT | CASSFGESTDTQYF
TRBD2 | NA | TRBJ2-5 | TRBV9 | TGTGCCAGCAGCGTTCGGACTAGCGGGGGGGCTCCGGCAAAAGAGACCCAGTACTTC | CASSVRTSGGAPAKETQYF
NA | NA | TRBJ1-3 | TRBV5-1 | TGCGCCAGCAGCTTCGGGGAATCTGGAAACACCATATATTTT | CASSFGESGNTIYF
TRBD2 | NA | TRBJ2-1 | TRBV19 | TGTGCCAGTAGTATCTGTTGCGGGGGGGCCTTTCGCTCCTACAATGAGCAGTTCTTC | CASSICCGGAFRSYNEQFF
NA | few | TRBJ1-2 | TRBV19 | TGTGCCAGTAGTATTGGTGGGAGATCAGCTAACTATGGCTACACCTTC | CASSIGGRSANYGYTF
TRBD1 | NA | TRBJ2-7 | TRBV18 | TGTGCCAGCTCACCACGACAGGGGGACGAGCAGTACTTC | CASSPRQGDEQYF
NA | NA | TRBJ2-2 | TRBV30 | TGTGCCTGGAGTGTACTACCCAGAGCAGGGGTGAACACCGGGGAGCTGTTTTTT | CAWSVLPRAGVNTGELFF
TRBD1 | once | TRBJ1-2 | TRBV10-3 | TGTGCCATCAGTGGGGGACAGGGGGGATCAGACTATGGCTACACCTTC | CAISGGQGGSDYGYTF
NA | NA | TRBJ2-3 | TRBV4-1 | TGCGCCAGCAGCCCTGGGACAATTAACACAGATACGCAGTATTTT | CASSPGTINTDTQYF
TRBD2 | NA | TRBJ2-1 | TRBV7-2 | TGTGCCAGCAGTCCGGGGAGGGGCAATGAGCAGTTCTTC | CASSPGRGNEQFF
TRBD1 | NA | TRBJ1-5 | TRBV10-3 | TGTGCCATCAGCTCCGGGACAGGGGTAAATCAGCCCCAGCATTTT | CAISSGTGVNQPQHF
TRBD2 | NA | TRBJ2-2 | TRBV7-9 | TGTGCCAGCAGCCTGGAGCGGGGCCCCCCCACCGGGGAGCTGTTTTTT | CASSLERGPPTGELFF
NA | NA | TRBJ2-2 | TRBV11-2 | TGTGCCAGCAGCTTATTAGTGACGAACACCGGGGAGCTGTTTTTT | CASSLLVTNTGELFF
NA | NA | TRBJ1-2 | TRBV2 | TGTGCCAGCAGCCTAGGGGCTAACTATGGCTACACCTTC | CASSLGANYGYTF
TRBD2 | NA | TRBJ2-5 | TRBV27 | TGTGCCAGCAGTAGAAGCGGGGGCCAAGAGACCCAGTACTTC | CASSRSGGQETQYF
NA | NA | TRBJ1-5 | TRBV28 | TGTGCCAGCTATGGGCCTCGATTGCCCCAGCATTTT | CASYGPRLPQHF
TRBD2 | NA | TRBJ2-3 | TRBV9 | TGTGCCAGCAGCGGGACTAGCGGGGGACTCACAGATACGCAGTATTTT | CASSGTSGGLTDTQYF
NA | few | TRBJ1-6 | TRBV25-1 | TGTGCCAGCTCCAAAGGGGTTATTAGTTCACCCCTCCACTTT | CASSKGVISSPLHF
NA | NA | TRBJ2-2 | TRBV4-1 | TGCGCCAGCAGCCAAATCGGGTCGAACACCGGGGAGCTGTTTTTT | CASSQIGSNTGELFF
TRBD1 | few | TRBJ1-5 | TRBV10-2 | TGCGCCAGCAGTGAGCATGACAGGGTTAATCCGCCCCAGCATTTT | CASSEHDRVNPPQHF
TRBD2 | NA | TRBJ2-2 | TRBV9 | TGTGCCAGCAGCGTAAGCGGGGCCGGGGAGCTGTTTTTT | CASSVSGAGELFF
TRBD2 | NA | TRBJ2-3 | TRBV9 | TGTGCCAGCAGCGTAGGCGGGGGGGGCACAGATACGCAGTATTTT | CASSVGGGGTDTQYF
NA | NA | TRBJ2-6 | TRBV5-1 | TGCGCCAGCAGTTTAGAACAGCCTGGGGCCAACGTCCTGACTTTC | CASSLEQPGANVLTF